This TCR delta chain was recorded in a study of gammadelta T cells in human blood (dated by TCRdb to the early 2020s). Notes on this clone: What this receptor recognizes is not known. Qualities for individual bases were not recorded, and no much larger clone is one base off.

The method behind the library was RT-PCR. The sequencer listed for this sample is Illumina MiSeq. TCRdb recomputed clones from the public reads with CATT; identical DNA rows were then combined. For this sample the table gives over a thousand delta-chain clones, of which 28% were detected only once. Under 45% of the sample is taken by the ten largest. Measured from the cysteine to the phenylalanine, the CDR3 is 18 residues long. Only CDR3 DNA is held: 54 bases, read in frame from base 1. Looking up the germline V gene yields CDR1 GEAIGNYY and CDR2 EKD. Germline trimming amounts to 1 base on V and 1 base on J, with 14 as the count of junction bases outside the gene matches. Study-level results and caveats: In the study, polyclonal expansion of innate gamma-delta T cells immediately after birth was reported to appear to be driven by microbial exposure.

This receptor was obtained from a human donor. This receptor chain uses TRDV2 and TRDJ1, and TRDD3 aligns with 7 junction nucleotides. TCRdb does not report a J gene; here it was assigned by matching the DNA to germline references. The sequencing sample was made of Vgamma9Vdelta2 gamma-delta T cells from adult blood. The CDR3 protein: CACDTLGTEALATDKLIF. The DNA is as follows: TGTGCCTGTGACACACTGGGGACCGAAGCATTGGCCACCGATAAACTCATCTTT.